This passage covers 8 T cell receptor beta chains from one sample sequenced in a study of blood T cell repertoires in COVID-19. TCRdb keeps only in-frame clones here, not all; method: immunoSEQ multiplex PCR. The sample includes about 61,000 clones, 80% to 90% of them seen just once. The sequenced sample consisted of peripheral blood. These receptors originate from a man in his 60s with acute or convalescent COVID-19.

This rearrangement joins TRBV13 to TRBJ2-7; TRBD1 is a possible D gene (5 bases). This CDR3 has 14 amino acids. Per germline, CDR1 PRHDT and CDR2 FYEKMQ (reference sequence). V dropped 5 bases and J dropped 2 bases, with 13 bases sitting between them. The DNA for the CDR3 is TGTGCCAGCAGCCCAGGGTCTTCACCCTACGAGCAGTACTTC. As protein: CASSPGSSPYEQYF. The full variable domain, its missing parts supplied by reference TRBV13 and TRBJ2-7, is AAGVIQSPRHLIKEKRETATLKCYPIPRHDTVYWYQQGPGQDPQFLISFYEKMQSDKGSIPDRFSAQQFSDYHSELNMSSLELGDSALYFCASSPGSSPYEQYFGPGTRLTVT.

The chain employs TRBV4-3 and TRBJ1-4, with D uncertain. The ends were cut back, 1 base at V and 0 bases at J, with 12 bases in the middle. Germline-derived CDR1 and CDR2 are LGHNA and YSLEER. There are 17 residues in the CDR3. The CDR3 DNA reads TGCGCCAGCAGCCAAGGTTGGATCGGGACAACTAATGAAAAACTGTTTTTT. This codes for CASSQGWIGTTNEKLFF.

This clone was observed a single time. CDR3 loop: CASSSSRGGSSGANVLTF. The DNA for the CDR3 is TGTGCCAGCAGTTCAAGCAGGGGAGGGTCGTCTGGGGCCAACGTCCTGACTTTC. The rearrangement joins TRBV6-2 or TRBV6-3 to TRBJ2-6; possibly TRBD2 for D (7 bases). V was pared by 4 bases and J by 1 base, with 17 bases between. The CDR3 has 18 amino acids. CDR1 is MNHEY and CDR2 is SVGEGT in the germline V gene.

This clone was picked up a small number of times. V is TRBV27 and J is TRBJ2-7; no clear D gene. Germline V gene sequence: CDR1 MNHEY, CDR2 SMNVEV (reference sequence). V lost 0 bases, J lost 2 bases, and 8 bases lay in between. CDR3 length: 14 amino acids. For the CDR3, the DNA is TGTGCCAGCAGTTTATCGGGCAGAGCCTACGAGCAGTACTTC. Its translation is CASSLSGRAYEQYF.

The chain combines TRBV10-3 with TRBJ2-7; TRBD2 is a possible D gene (6 bases). Deletions cut 3 bases from V and 2 bases from J, with 14 bases between. CDR3 length: 15 amino acids. Germline-derived CDR1 and CDR2 are ENHRY and SYGVKD. As DNA, the CDR3 is TGTGCCATCAGTGACGGGGGAAGGCCTCCCTACGAGCAGTACTTC. As protein: CAISDGGRPPYEQYF.

The J gene is TRBJ2-2, the V gene TRBV5-4; 11 bases align to TRBD1. The junction had 1 base not matched to a gene; V was cut back by 0 bases and J by 3 bases. Per germline, CDR1 SGHNT and CDR2 YYREEE (reference sequence). The CDR3 has 16 amino acids. The DNA for the CDR3 is TGTGCCAGCAGCTTGGGGACAGGGGGCGACACCGGGGAGCTGTTTTTT. Translation gives CASSLGTGGDTGELFF.

This chain links TRBV30 with TRBJ2-1; D is uncertain. There are 13 residues in the CDR3. Per germline, CDR1 GTSNPN and CDR2 SVGIG (reference sequence). V was trimmed by 3 bases and J by 5 bases, leaving 11 bases between them. The CDR3 sequence is CAWSLTSNNEQFF. CDR3 sequence (DNA): TGTGCCTGGAGCCTAACCTCAAACAATGAGCAGTTCTTC.

V usage is TRBV18 and J usage is TRBJ2-2; TRBD1 might be the D (6 bases). Germline V lookup: CDR1 KGHSH, CDR2 LQKENI. V gave up 8 bases and J gave up 2 bases, with 15 bases separating them. The CDR3 sequence is 15 residues long. This chain's CDR3 is CASTFTGYNTGELFF. As DNA, the CDR3 is TGTGCCAGCACATTTACAGGGTACAACACCGGGGAGCTGTTTTTT.